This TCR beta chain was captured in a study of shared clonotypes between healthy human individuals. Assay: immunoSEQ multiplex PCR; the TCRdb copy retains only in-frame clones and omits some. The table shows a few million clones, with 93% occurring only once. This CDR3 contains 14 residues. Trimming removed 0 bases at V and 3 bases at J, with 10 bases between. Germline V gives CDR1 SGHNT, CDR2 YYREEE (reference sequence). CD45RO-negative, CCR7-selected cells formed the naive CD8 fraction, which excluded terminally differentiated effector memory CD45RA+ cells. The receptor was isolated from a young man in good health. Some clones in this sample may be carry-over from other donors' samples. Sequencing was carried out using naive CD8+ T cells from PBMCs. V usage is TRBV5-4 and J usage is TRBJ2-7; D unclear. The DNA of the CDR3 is TGTGCCAGCAGCTTGGATGGTTTGGTCTACGAGCAGTACTTC. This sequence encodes CASSLDGLVYEQYF.